What follows is one T cell receptor (beta chain) and its context. Its antigen is unknown. No quality values exist for individual bases; no much larger clone is one base distant. TCR CDR3 regions were amplified from genomic DNA by multiplex PCR using the deep immunoSEQ assay. For each cell subset, the extracted genomic DNA was distributed evenly across all wells of several immunoSEQ 96-well plates, and each plate served as one replicate. For sorted subsets, 200 ng of genomic DNA, equivalent to 25,000 to 35,000 T cell genomes, went into each replicate PCR. Purified libraries were quantified with a Qubit 3.0 fluorometer, sized on a Bioanalyzer 2100, and re-quantified with the KAPA Library Quantification kit. A separate single-read 150-cycle Illumina NextSeq 550 flow cell was used to sequence each immunoSEQ 96-well plate. On the study's bioinformatics: Because the immunoSEQ output held only junctional sequences and lacked quality scores, the filtering could not match the filtering applied to full-length reads. Sequences were annotated with PyIR, a Python wrapper for IgBLAST v1.9, and V/J genes and CDR3 were assigned using IMGT germline references. Any read was removed if the V/J assignment was weak (E-value above 1e-6), the CDR3 was missing, or the read contained stop codons, out-of-frame junctions, or ambiguous translated residues. V3J clonotypes were defined by identical inferred V gene, J gene, and CDR3 amino acid sequence. Percentage overlap between repertoires was calculated by dividing the number of shared unique clonotypes by the size of the smaller repertoire. Repertoire richness was assessed with RTK rarefaction, the Chao1 estimator, and Recon v2.1 estimates of unobserved clonotypes. Generation probabilities were computed with OLGA for all TCRbeta clonotypes obtained by the gDNA method from several donors. TCRdb retrieved this table from immuneACCESS and kept in-frame rearrangements only. Not all clones are present; in checked studies, unresolved V genes account for under half, and no reason is known for the remainder. Clone size and the V and J calls come from that table; the DNA yielded D and trimming. This sample comprises over 950,000 clones, roughly 77% of them detected only once. Of the sample, 0.89% is held by the ten largest clones.

The CDR3 covers 13 residues, taking in both the cysteine and the phenylalanine. The kept DNA is CDR3 alone, 39 bases in frame from the first base. Taken from the germline V gene, the CDR1 and CDR2 loops are KGHSH and LQKENI. Cut back by 3 bases and 9 bases, the V and J ends lie 14 bases apart. The data were taken from a study of shared clonotypes between healthy human individuals (dated by TCRdb to 2019 to 2021). About the full investigation: The cohort comprised two women and a few men aged 18 to 49 years. For each donor, three plates each were used for CD4 naive and CD4 memory, two plates were used for CD8 naive, and one plate was used for CD8 memory. To estimate repertoire size and how much clonotype sharing occurs between individuals, the study deeply sequenced the blood TCR repertoires of about five healthy adults. To increase sequencing depth and limit assay-specific biases, TCR repertoire library preparation and sequencing were carried out by different laboratories using diverse techniques. Leukapheresis yielded between about 0.85 and 10 billion PBMCs per donor.

The donors were healthy, HIV-negative adults who had no recently reported acute infections or vaccinations. Only Caucasian adults living in Nashville, Tennessee, USA were represented among the donors. Magnetic negative selection was used to enrich CD4+ T cells, after which naive cells were positively selected on CD45RA and the negative fraction became the memory subset. After blood collection by leukapheresis, PBMCs were isolated using Ficoll-Histopaque density gradient centrifugation and then cryopreserved in the vapor phase of liquid nitrogen. Analytical flow cytometry was used to check the purity and quantity of every magnetically sorted T cell population. Genomic DNA was isolated from each sorted fraction and quantified by UV absorbance on a Nanodrop 2000c. On the study overall, not on this receptor specifically: Based on pairwise subsampling, the degree of clonotype sharing among donors was expected to be affected by sequencing depth. Larger estimated clonotype richness was generally found for naive subsets than for memory subsets. Sharing across a few donors was observed for 5% to 6.5% of naive CD4, about 4% of naive CD8, 2% to 2.5% of memory CD4, and about 0.4% of memory CD8 clonotypes. Even with the large sequencing depth, rarefaction of the sorted-subset datasets indicated that sequencing was incomplete. The genetic and exposure-history diversity represented was limited by the small number of donors. Compared with non-shared clonotypes, clonotypes shared by all four sorted-subset donors had higher generation probabilities. Sampling was restricted to blood, and TCR repertoires in tissues likely differ from the TCR repertoires found in blood.

The chain employs TRBV18 and TRBJ2-5; the D gene cannot be resolved reliably. Specimen: memory CD4+ T cells from PBMCs. The cell subset or site label corresponds to: CD45RA-negative fraction. This clonotype was sampled from a man aged 18 to 30 in good health. Some clones in this sample may be carry-over from other donors' samples. The CDR3 region: CASSPPGEVAQYF. In nucleotide form, the sequence is TGTGCCAGCTCACCCCCTGGGGAAGTGGCCCAGTACTTC. When the CDR3 is completed using the reference TRBV18 and TRBJ2-5 genes on either side, the full variable domain is NAGVMQNPRHLVRRRGQEARLRCSPMKGHSHVYWYRQLPEEGLKFMVYLQKENIIDESGMPKERFSAEFPKEGPSILRIQQVVRGDSAAYFCASSPPGEVAQYFGPGTRLLVL.